This T cell receptor beta chain was observed in a study of cytomegalovirus exposure and HLA in healthy donors. Study results and caveats: The classifier was said to identify cytomegalovirus status with high specificity and sensitivity. Investigators reported 150 to 200 TCR beta chains as tied to cytomegalovirus.

The CDR3 loop spans 15 amino acids. Germline V gives CDR1 MNHEY, CDR2 SMNVEV (reference sequence). With 4 bases removed from V and 1 base from J, the gap between germline ends came to 14 bases. It was with 60 Vbeta and 13 Jbeta primers that the PCR ran. Method: immunoSEQ multiplex PCR; TCRdb's copy keeps in-frame clones and lacks some. The repertoire has fewer than 110,000 clones, around 66% of them found once; the top ten carry 2.5% to 4%. In regard to this clone: Its antigen is still unknown.

The chain combines TRBV27 with TRBJ2-7; a possible D gene is TRBD1 (5 bases). The sequence was collected from a woman aged 45-65 years in good health and CMV-seronegative. Sequencing input: PBMCs. CDR3 coding DNA: TGTGCCAGCAGTTCCTCCCCAGGGAAGTCCTACGAGCAGTACTTC. This encodes CASSSSPGKSYEQYF.